What follows is one T cell receptor (beta chain) and its context. The sample is drawn from a study of blood T cell repertoires in COVID-19. Study at large: Sites in the United States, Italy and Spain provided acute and convalescent COVID-19 samples. PBMCs, B-cell-depleted T cells, or T cells were the source of the cDNA or gDNA that made up the material.

The ends were cut back, 3 bases at V and 1 base at J, with 16 bases in the middle. Germline V gene data show CDR1 as SGHRS and CDR2 as YFSETQ. The CDR3 is 17 residues long. How the authors handled the data: Estimates of nucleated cell counts were drawn from the amplification of reference gene primers. Data came from immunoSEQ multiplex PCR; TCRdb stores just in-frame clones and leaves some out. V, J and clone size derive from that table, while D and trimming were established from the DNA sequence. The sample contains 40,000 to 55,000 clones, 90% to 95% of which appear only once. Sequencing was performed on peripheral blood. The gene calls are TRBV5-1 and TRBJ2-2, with D hard to call. This clonotype originated in a woman older than 75 with acute or convalescent COVID-19. The CDR3: CASSSNRFYENTGELFF. The CDR3 region has the DNA TGCGCCAGCAGCTCGAATCGGTTCTACGAGAACACCGGGGAGCTGTTTTTT. The variable domain in full, completed from reference TRBV5-1 and TRBJ2-2, reads KAGVTQTPRYLIKTRGQQVTLSCSPISGHRSVSWYQQTPGQGLQFLFEYFSETQRNKGNFPGRFSGRQFSNSRSEMNVSTLELGDSALYLCASSSNRFYENTGELFFGEGSRLTVL.